A selection of T cell receptor beta chains follows, all from one sample in a study of control samples from healthy donors and cancer patients. Produced via immunoSEQ multiplex PCR; TCRdb's table is partial and in-frame only. In the table there are 120,000 or so clones, around 93% of which are singletons. Specimen: PBMCs. Receptor source: a man aged 50-59 years with head and neck cancer. The CDR3 runs from the conserved cysteine through the conserved F or W. The D gene is left open where the match is weak. Size tells how often a clone was seen (once, few, many) or the class of an expanded clone, and some rows leave it out.

TRBJ2-1	TRBV9	.	.	CASSVADSRGSYNEQFF	TGTGCCAGCAGCGTAGCCGACAGCCGTGGCTCCTACAATGAGCAGTTCTTC
TRBJ2-6	TRBV7-3	.	.	CASSFPGQSGANVLTF	TGTGCCAGCAGCTTCCCTGGACAGTCTGGGGCCAACGTCCTGACTTTC
TRBJ2-1	TRBV5-3	once	.	CARRILARGPSYNEQFF	TGTGCCAGAAGGATTTTAGCGCGAGGGCCGTCCTACAATGAGCAGTTCTTC
TRBJ2-7	TRBV25-1	once	TRBD1	CASTRQGALYEQYF	TGTGCCAGCACCCGGCAGGGGGCCTTATACGAGCAGTACTTC
TRBJ2-1	TRBV5-1	.	TRBD2	CASSWDRAGGEQFF	TGCGCCAGCAGCTGGGACCGGGCCGGGGGGGAGCAGTTCTTC
TRBJ2-7	TRBV5-4	once	.	CASSSGRASYEQYF	TGTGCCAGCAGCTCCGGACGGGCTTCCTACGAGCAGTACTTC
TRBJ2-5	TRBV2	.	TRBD2	CASNLAPSGGLRQETQYF	TGTGCCAGCAACCTTGCCCCTAGCGGGGGACTCCGCCAAGAGACCCAGTACTTC
TRBJ2-2	TRBV7-9	.	.	CASSPPWPNTGELFF	TGTGCCAGCAGCCCCCCCTGGCCGAACACCGGGGAGCTGTTTTTT
TRBJ1-1	TRBV6-5	.	.	CASTGQGLGTEAFF	TGTGCCAGCACCGGGCAGGGGTTGGGCACTGAAGCTTTCTTT
TRBJ1-1	TRBV9	.	.	CASSTLIRVTEAFF	TGTGCCAGCAGCACCCTAATAAGGGTCACTGAAGCTTTCTTT
TRBJ2-2	TRBV18	once	.	CASSPPSSHGELFF	TGTGCCAGCTCACCACCAAGCAGCCACGGGGAGCTGTTTTTT
TRBJ2-7	TRBV5-5	.	.	CASSSSRAFSGEQYF	TGTGCCAGCAGCTCCTCCCGGGCCTTTTCGGGCGAGCAGTACTTC
TRBJ1-1	TRBV19	.	.	CASSAGNTEAFF	TGTGCCAGTAGTGCAGGGAACACTGAAGCTTTCTTT
TRBJ2-7	TRBV9	.	TRBD1	CASSPLGQGIWEQYF	TGTGCCAGCAGCCCTCTCGGACAGGGGATTTGGGAGCAGTACTTC
TRBJ1-1	TRBV4-2	.	.	CASSQRWDLRNTEAFF	TGTGCCAGCAGCCAGAGGTGGGATTTAAGGAACACTGAAGCTTTCTTT
TRBJ1-1	TRBV9	.	.	CASSVEGQSTEAFF	TGTGCCAGCAGCGTAGAAGGACAGAGCACTGAAGCTTTCTTT
TRBJ1-2	TRBV15	.	.	CATSRDPADYGYTF	TGTGCCACCAGCAGAGATCCGGCGGACTATGGCTACACCTTC